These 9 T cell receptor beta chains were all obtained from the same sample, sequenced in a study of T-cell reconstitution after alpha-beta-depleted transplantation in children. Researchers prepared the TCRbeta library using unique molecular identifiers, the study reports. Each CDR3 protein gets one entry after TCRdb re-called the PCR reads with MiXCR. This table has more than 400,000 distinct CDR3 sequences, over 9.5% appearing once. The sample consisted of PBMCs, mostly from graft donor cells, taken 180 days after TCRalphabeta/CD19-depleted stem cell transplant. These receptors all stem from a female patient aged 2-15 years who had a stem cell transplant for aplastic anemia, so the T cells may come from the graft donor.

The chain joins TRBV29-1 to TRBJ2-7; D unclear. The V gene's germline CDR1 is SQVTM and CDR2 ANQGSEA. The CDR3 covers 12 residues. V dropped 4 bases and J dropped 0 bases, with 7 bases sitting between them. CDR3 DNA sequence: TGCAGCGTTGTCACAGTCTCCTACGAGCAGTACGTC. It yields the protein CSVVTVSYEQYV.

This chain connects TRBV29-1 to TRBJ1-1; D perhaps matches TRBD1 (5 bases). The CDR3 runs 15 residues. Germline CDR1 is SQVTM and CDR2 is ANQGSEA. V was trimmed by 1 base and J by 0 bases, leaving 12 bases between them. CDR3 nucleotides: TGCAGCGTTGAAGTTCTGGGGCTCATGAACACTGAAGCTTTCTTT. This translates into CSVEVLGLMNTEAFF.

DNA of the CDR3: TGCAGTGCTGCGACTAGCGGGAGGTTCTACGAGCAGTACTTC. Residues: CSAATSGRFYEQYF. The chain couples TRBV20-1 to TRBJ2-7; 13 nucleotides line up with TRBD2. The CDR3 loop spans 14 amino acids. Germline CDR1 DFQATT, CDR2 SNEGSKA (reference sequence). Trimming at V came to 5 bases and at J to 3 bases, leaving 4 bases not matched to a gene.

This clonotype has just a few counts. The CDR3, as DNA: TGTGCCAGCAGCGGCCAGATCCCCTGGGAGCAGTACTTC. Its translation: CASSGQIPWEQYF. This chain uses TRBV12-3 or TRBV12-4 with TRBJ2-7; unclear D gene. V was cut by 6 bases and J by 7 bases, with 16 bases left in between. This CDR3 has 13 amino acids.

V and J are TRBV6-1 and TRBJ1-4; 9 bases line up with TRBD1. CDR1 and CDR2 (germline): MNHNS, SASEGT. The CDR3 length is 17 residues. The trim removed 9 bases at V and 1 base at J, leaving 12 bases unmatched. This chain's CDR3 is CASTGGTSGRTNEKLFF. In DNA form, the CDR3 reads TGTGCCAGTACAGGGGGCACCTCCGGAAGAACTAATGAAAAACTGTTTTTT.

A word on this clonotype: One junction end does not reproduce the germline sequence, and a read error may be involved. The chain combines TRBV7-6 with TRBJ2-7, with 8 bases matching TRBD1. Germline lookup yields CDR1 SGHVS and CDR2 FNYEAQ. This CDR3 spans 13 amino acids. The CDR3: CASSLGTGKVPSF. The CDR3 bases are TGTGCCAGCAGCTTAGGGACAGGGAAAGTACCCTCCTTC.

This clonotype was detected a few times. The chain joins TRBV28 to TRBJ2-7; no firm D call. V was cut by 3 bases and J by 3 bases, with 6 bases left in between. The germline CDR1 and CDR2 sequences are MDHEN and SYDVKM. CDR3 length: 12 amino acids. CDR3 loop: CASSFAVYEQYF. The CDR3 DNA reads TGTGCCAGCAGTTTTGCGGTCTACGAGCAGTACTTC.

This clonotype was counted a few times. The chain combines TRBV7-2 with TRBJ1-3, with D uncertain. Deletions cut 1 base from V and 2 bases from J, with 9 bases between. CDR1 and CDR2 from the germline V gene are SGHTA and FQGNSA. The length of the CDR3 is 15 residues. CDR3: CASSLEQSAGNTIYF. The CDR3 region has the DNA TGTGCCAGCAGCTTAGAACAAAGTGCTGGAAACACCATATATTTT. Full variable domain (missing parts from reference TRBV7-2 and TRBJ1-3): GAGVSQSPSNKVTEKGKDVELRCDPISGHTALYWYRQSLGQGLEFLIYFQGNSAPDKSGLPSDRFSAERTGGSVSTLTIQRTQQEDSAVYLCASSLEQSAGNTIYFGEGSWLTVV.

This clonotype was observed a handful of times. The CDR3 reads CSARDSQGGNTEAFF. Here the CDR3 DNA reads TGCAGTGCTAGGGACTCGCAGGGCGGGAACACTGAAGCTTTCTTT. The chain uses TRBV20-1 and TRBJ1-1; D may be TRBD1 (5 bases). The ends were cut back, 3 bases at V and 1 base at J, with 15 bases in the middle. This CDR3 is 15 amino acids long. CDR1 DFQATT and CDR2 SNEGSKA come from the germline V gene (reference sequence).